The rows below give T cell receptor beta chains drawn from one sample of a study of early T cells in non-severe SARS-CoV-2 infection. TCRdb used MiXCR to reprocess the 5' RACE reads, holding one entry per CDR3 protein. The sample lists more than 65,000 distinct CDR3 sequences, roughly 4.5% seen once, with more than 3% in the top ten. Sample: whole blood, taken at baseline. The receptors shown here come from an adult who was a healthcare worker with PCR-confirmed SARS-CoV-2 infection or an uninfected control (not recorded which). The donor label of this sample is uncertain. Both conserved end residues are part of each CDR3. D genes are given only for firm matches. Part of the rows lack a size; the others show once, few, many or a class for expanded clones.

d_call: .
v_call: TRBV11-1
j_call: TRBJ2-1
clone_size: many
cdr3_aa: CASSLGLPSSNEQFF
cdr3_nt: TGTGCCAGCAGCTTAGGCCTCCCCTCGAGCAATGAGCAGTTCTTC

d_call: .
v_call: TRBV12-3/TRBV12-4
j_call: TRBJ1-2
clone_size: .
cdr3_aa: CASSQGTPYGYTF
cdr3_nt: TGTGCCAGCAGTCAGGGGACCCCCTATGGCTACACCTTC

d_call: TRBD1
v_call: TRBV6-6
j_call: TRBJ1-1
clone_size: .
cdr3_aa: CASSYSPPTGVDTEAFF
cdr3_nt: TGTGCCAGCAGTTACTCGCCCCCCACAGGGGTAGACACTGAAGCTTTCTTT

d_call: .
v_call: TRBV3-1
j_call: TRBJ2-7
clone_size: few
cdr3_aa: CASSQEVEQYF
cdr3_nt: TGTGCCAGCAGCCAAGAGGTCGAGCAGTACTTC

d_call: TRBD1
v_call: TRBV12-5
j_call: TRBJ1-1
clone_size: many
cdr3_aa: CASGQGMTEAFF
cdr3_nt: TGTGCTAGTGGACAGGGGATGACTGAAGCTTTCTTT

d_call: .
v_call: TRBV5-4
j_call: TRBJ1-5
clone_size: many
cdr3_aa: CASSLQGDQPQHF
cdr3_nt: TGTGCCAGCAGCTTGCAGGGCGATCAGCCCCAGCATTTT

d_call: .
v_call: TRBV6-1
j_call: TRBJ2-7
clone_size: few
cdr3_aa: CASTKESNEQYF
cdr3_nt: TGTGCCAGCACAAAGGAGTCCAACGAGCAGTACTTC

d_call: TRBD2
v_call: TRBV20-1
j_call: TRBJ2-7
clone_size: few
cdr3_aa: CSARDLASGELYEQYF
cdr3_nt: TGCAGTGCTAGAGATCTCGCTAGCGGGGAACTCTACGAGCAGTACTTC

d_call: .
v_call: TRBV5-1
j_call: TRBJ1-1
clone_size: many
cdr3_aa: CASSPSRGREFEAFF
cdr3_nt: TGCGCCAGCAGCCCGAGCAGGGGACGGGAGTTTGAAGCTTTCTTT

d_call: TRBD2
v_call: TRBV6-6
j_call: TRBJ2-1
clone_size: many
cdr3_aa: CAGPGGWCNEQFF
cdr3_nt: TGTGCCGGCCCGGGGGGTTGGTGCAATGAGCAGTTCTTC

d_call: TRBD1
v_call: TRBV6-2/TRBV6-3
j_call: TRBJ1-2
clone_size: many
cdr3_aa: CASSLYGTGRLTNYGYTF
cdr3_nt: TGTGCCAGCAGCCTCTACGGGACAGGACGCCTAACAAACTATGGCTACACCTTC

d_call: .
v_call: TRBV30
j_call: TRBJ1-1
clone_size: few
cdr3_aa: CAWSQGISTEAFF
cdr3_nt: TGTGCCTGGAGTCAAGGGATAAGCACTGAAGCTTTCTTT

d_call: .
v_call: TRBV6-2/TRBV6-3
j_call: TRBJ2-3
clone_size: .
cdr3_aa: CASSYSVSADTQYF
cdr3_nt: TGTGCCAGCAGTTACTCGGTTAGTGCAGATACGCAGTATTTT

d_call: TRBD1
v_call: TRBV14
j_call: TRBJ2-7
clone_size: many
cdr3_aa: CASSPEQGAYEQYF
cdr3_nt: TGTGCCAGCAGCCCGGAACAGGGGGCTTACGAGCAGTACTTC

d_call: .
v_call: TRBV5-1
j_call: TRBJ1-5
clone_size: .
cdr3_aa: CASSLDEGGQPQHF
cdr3_nt: TGCGCCAGCAGCTTGGACGAGGGGGGTCAGCCCCAGCATTTT

d_call: TRBD2
v_call: TRBV12-3/TRBV12-4
j_call: TRBJ2-3
clone_size: medium-sized
cdr3_aa: CASTTTHVAGADTQYF
cdr3_nt: TGTGCCAGCACGACCACCCACGTAGCGGGCGCAGATACGCAGTATTTT

d_call: .
v_call: TRBV20-1
j_call: TRBJ1-2
clone_size: many
cdr3_aa: CSAGRANYGYTF
cdr3_nt: TGCAGTGCCGGCAGGGCAAACTATGGCTACACCTTC

d_call: .
v_call: TRBV29-1
j_call: TRBJ2-7
clone_size: medium-sized
cdr3_aa: CSVVPPPSSLEQYF
cdr3_nt: TGCAGCGTTGTGCCCCCTCCTTCGTCTTTGGAGCAGTACTTC

d_call: .
v_call: TRBV10-3
j_call: TRBJ2-5
clone_size: .
cdr3_aa: CAISDTSRDHTETQYF
cdr3_nt: TGTGCCATCAGTGATACTTCGAGGGACCACACGGAGACCCAGTACTTC

d_call: .
v_call: TRBV28
j_call: TRBJ1-1
clone_size: .
cdr3_aa: CASEMGGVNTEAFF
cdr3_nt: TGTGCCAGCGAGATGGGGGGTGTGAACACTGAAGCTTTCTTT

d_call: .
v_call: TRBV20-1
j_call: TRBJ1-5
clone_size: many
cdr3_aa: CSAAEGTAYSNQPQHF
cdr3_nt: TGCAGTGCTGCCGAGGGGACCGCTTATAGCAATCAGCCCCAGCATTTT

d_call: .
v_call: TRBV10-3
j_call: TRBJ2-5
clone_size: many
cdr3_aa: CAISEGPSETQYF
cdr3_nt: TGTGCCATCAGTGAGGGTCCGTCAGAGACCCAGTACTTC

d_call: .
v_call: TRBV5-1
j_call: TRBJ1-4
clone_size: few
cdr3_aa: CASSLAGSSNEKLFF
cdr3_nt: TGCGCCAGCAGCTTGGCGGGGTCTTCGAATGAAAAACTGTTTTTT

d_call: TRBD1
v_call: TRBV12-3/TRBV12-4
j_call: TRBJ2-1
clone_size: .
cdr3_aa: CASSPLGTVYNEQFF
cdr3_nt: TGTGCCAGCAGTCCCCTGGGGACAGTCTACAATGAGCAGTTCTTC

d_call: .
v_call: TRBV28
j_call: TRBJ2-5
clone_size: many
cdr3_aa: CASTPRDTQETQYF
cdr3_nt: TGTGCCAGCACCCCTCGAGACACTCAAGAGACCCAGTACTTC

d_call: TRBD1
v_call: TRBV7-8
j_call: TRBJ2-7
clone_size: many
cdr3_aa: CASSVRDRADYEQYF
cdr3_nt: TGTGCCAGCAGCGTCCGGGACAGGGCGGACTACGAGCAGTACTTC

d_call: .
v_call: TRBV6-4
j_call: TRBJ2-3
clone_size: .
cdr3_aa: CASSDSNQPDTQYF
cdr3_nt: TGTGCCAGCAGTGACTCGAACCAGCCAGATACGCAGTATTTT

d_call: TRBD1
v_call: TRBV6-5
j_call: TRBJ2-2
clone_size: .
cdr3_aa: CASSRTGAGELFF
cdr3_nt: TGTGCCAGCAGTCGGACAGGGGCCGGGGAGCTGTTTTTT

d_call: .
v_call: TRBV29-1
j_call: TRBJ2-3
clone_size: many
cdr3_aa: CSVENGLTDTQYF
cdr3_nt: TGCAGCGTTGAAAACGGACTCACAGATACGCAGTATTTT

d_call: .
v_call: TRBV30
j_call: TRBJ2-1
clone_size: many
cdr3_aa: CAWINSYNEQFF
cdr3_nt: TGTGCCTGGATCAACAGCTACAATGAGCAGTTCTTC

d_call: TRBD2
v_call: TRBV11-2
j_call: TRBJ2-1
clone_size: .
cdr3_aa: CASSLGLASNEQFF
cdr3_nt: TGTGCCAGCAGCTTAGGACTAGCGAGCAATGAGCAGTTCTTC

d_call: .
v_call: TRBV30
j_call: TRBJ2-7
clone_size: few
cdr3_aa: CAWSGRALIYEQYF
cdr3_nt: TGTGCCTGGAGTGGCAGGGCTCTTATCTACGAGCAGTACTTC

d_call: .
v_call: TRBV6-5
j_call: TRBJ1-1
clone_size: many
cdr3_aa: CASSRGATEAFF
cdr3_nt: TGTGCCAGCTCTCGGGGGGCCACTGAAGCTTTCTTT

d_call: .
v_call: TRBV12-5
j_call: TRBJ2-1
clone_size: many
cdr3_aa: CASAPSSHNEQFF
cdr3_nt: TGTGCTAGTGCTCCCAGCTCACACAATGAGCAGTTCTTC

d_call: TRBD1
v_call: TRBV20-1
j_call: TRBJ1-1
clone_size: many
cdr3_aa: CSASPGPDRGAFF
cdr3_nt: TGCAGTGCTTCTCCGGGCCCCGACAGGGGGGCTTTCTTT

d_call: TRBD1
v_call: TRBV5-5
j_call: TRBJ1-2
clone_size: .
cdr3_aa: CASSLEGQGVPYGYTF
cdr3_nt: TGTGCCAGCAGCTTGGAAGGGCAGGGGGTACCCTATGGCTACACCTTC

d_call: TRBD1
v_call: TRBV6-5
j_call: TRBJ1-1
clone_size: many
cdr3_aa: CASSLLGRGVVLNTEAFF
cdr3_nt: TGTGCCAGCAGTCTCCTTGGCAGGGGGGTAGTCCTGAACACTGAAGCTTTCTTT

d_call: .
v_call: TRBV5-5
j_call: TRBJ1-2
clone_size: .
cdr3_aa: CASSFNHGYTF
cdr3_nt: TGTGCCAGCAGCTTTAATCATGGCTACACCTTC

d_call: .
v_call: TRBV7-6
j_call: TRBJ2-1
clone_size: many
cdr3_aa: CASSLGTNSYNEQFF
cdr3_nt: TGTGCCAGCAGCCTAGGGACCAATTCCTACAATGAGCAGTTCTTC

d_call: .
v_call: TRBV14
j_call: TRBJ2-7
clone_size: many
cdr3_aa: CASSPWPGAGNYEQYF
cdr3_nt: TGTGCCAGCAGCCCCTGGCCCGGGGCTGGCAACTACGAGCAGTACTTC

d_call: TRBD1
v_call: TRBV10-3
j_call: TRBJ1-1
clone_size: .
cdr3_aa: CAIGQGGNTEAFF
cdr3_nt: TGTGCCATAGGACAGGGCGGGAACACTGAAGCTTTCTTT

d_call: TRBD1
v_call: TRBV28
j_call: TRBJ2-7
clone_size: many
cdr3_aa: CASSLTGPDEQYF
cdr3_nt: TGTGCCAGCAGTTTGACAGGGCCAGACGAGCAGTACTTC

d_call: .
v_call: TRBV28
j_call: TRBJ2-4
clone_size: few
cdr3_aa: CASRVRHGIQYF
cdr3_nt: TGTGCCAGCCGGGTCCGGCACGGCATTCAGTACTTC

d_call: TRBD1
v_call: TRBV19
j_call: TRBJ1-5
clone_size: .
cdr3_aa: CASTRDRVSNQPQHF
cdr3_nt: TGTGCCAGTACTCGGGACAGGGTCAGCAATCAGCCCCAGCATTTT

d_call: TRBD1
v_call: TRBV18
j_call: TRBJ2-7
clone_size: many
cdr3_aa: CASSPLGQGAQEQYF
cdr3_nt: TGTGCCAGCTCACCACTCGGACAGGGGGCGCAAGAGCAGTACTTC

d_call: TRBD2
v_call: TRBV28
j_call: TRBJ2-1
clone_size: many
cdr3_aa: CASSSLASGSQNNEQFF
cdr3_nt: TGTGCCAGCAGTTCCCTCGCTAGCGGGAGTCAGAACAATGAGCAGTTCTTC

d_call: .
v_call: TRBV11-2
j_call: TRBJ2-3
clone_size: many
cdr3_aa: CASSFNYGAEGDTQYF
cdr3_nt: TGTGCCAGCAGCTTCAATTACGGGGCGGAGGGAGATACGCAGTATTTT

d_call: .
v_call: TRBV7-8
j_call: TRBJ2-4
clone_size: many
cdr3_aa: CASSSPVRGIHIQYF
cdr3_nt: TGTGCCAGCAGCTCCCCTGTCCGGGGGATACACATTCAGTACTTC

d_call: .
v_call: TRBV20-1
j_call: TRBJ1-3
clone_size: .
cdr3_aa: CSASSSGSGGNTIYF
cdr3_nt: TGCAGTGCTAGTTCCTCCGGGAGTGGTGGAAACACCATATATTTT

d_call: .
v_call: TRBV6-5
j_call: TRBJ2-7
clone_size: many
cdr3_aa: CASSGSSSYEQYF
cdr3_nt: TGTGCCAGCAGTGGCAGTAGCTCCTACGAGCAGTACTTC

d_call: .
v_call: TRBV6-6
j_call: TRBJ1-1
clone_size: .
cdr3_aa: CAIHPQGYTEAFF
cdr3_nt: TGTGCCATCCACCCACAGGGATACACTGAAGCTTTCTTT